This TCR beta chain is from a study of T cells after yellow fever vaccination. At the level of the study: Low-cell-number fractions were prepared with SMART-Seq v4 Ultra Low Input.

CDR3 length: 13 amino acids. Between the trimmed V and J ends, which lost 3 bases and 2 bases, there was a span of 8 bases. Germline assignment: CDR1 KGHSH and CDR2 LQKENI. TCRdb processed the 5' RACE reads anew with MiXCR; each CDR3 protein has one entry. The repertoire consists of over 100,000 distinct CDR3 sequences, with 8.4% occurring once and the leading ten covering 25%. This clonotype was counted ten times or more. The TCR originated in a man younger than 45 who received the YFV17D yellow fever vaccine. The rearrangement uses TRBV18 and TRBJ2-7; no firm D call. The sequencing here drew on CD8+ T cells sorted from PBMCs, taken 45 days after the yellow fever booster vaccination. In DNA form, the CDR3 reads TGTGCCAGCTCACCCCCCTCCACCTACGAGCAGTACTTC. This encodes CASSPPSTYEQYF.